This T cell receptor (beta chain) was profiled in a study of shared clonotypes between healthy human individuals (dated by TCRdb to the early 2020s). Turning to the overall study: The cohort comprised a couple of women and a few men aged 18 to 49 years. For each donor, CD4 naive and CD4 memory were each given three plates, CD8 naive was given two plates, and CD8 memory was given one plate. The study deeply sequenced blood TCR repertoires of about five healthy adults to estimate repertoire size and the extent of clonotype sharing between individuals. To increase sequencing depth and limit assay-specific biases, TCR repertoire library preparation and sequencing were carried out by different laboratories using diverse techniques. Each donor's leukapheresis produced roughly between roughly 0.94 and 9.5 billion PBMCs. General study outcomes and caveats: Pairwise subsampling indicated that sequencing depth was expected to affect the degree of clonotype sharing among donors. Sampling was limited to blood, and TCR repertoires in tissue likely differ from TCR repertoires in blood. Even with the large sequencing depth, rarefaction of the sorted-subset datasets indicated that sequencing was incomplete. Naive subsets generally had larger estimated clonotype richness than memory subsets did. Roughly 5.2% of naive CD4, 3.5% of naive CD8, approximately 2% of memory CD4, and 0.4% of memory CD8 clonotypes were shared across a few donors. The genetic and exposure-history diversity represented was limited by the small number of donors. Compared with non-shared clonotypes, clonotypes shared by all four sorted-subset donors had higher generation probabilities.

Using the deep immunoSEQ assay, TCR CDR3 regions were amplified from genomic DNA by multiplex PCR. Extracted genomic DNA from each cell subset was spread evenly across all wells of several immunoSEQ 96-well plates, with each plate serving as a replicate. For sorted subsets, about 200 ng genomic DNA, equal to about 30,000 T cell genomes, was loaded into each replicate PCR. The purified libraries were quantified using a Qubit 3.0 fluorometer, sized with a Bioanalyzer 2100, and then quantified again using the KAPA Library Quantification kit. A separate single-read 150-cycle Illumina NextSeq 550 flow cell was used to sequence each immunoSEQ 96-well plate. In the paper's pipeline: Because the immunoSEQ output held only junctional sequences and lacked quality scores, the filtering could not match the filtering applied to full-length reads. Sequences were annotated with PyIR, a Python wrapper for IgBLAST v1.9, using IMGT germline references to assign V/J genes and CDR3. Any read was removed if the V/J assignment was weak (E-value above 1e-6), the CDR3 was missing, or the read contained stop codons, out-of-frame junctions, or ambiguous translated residues. A V3J clonotype was defined by an identical inferred V gene, J gene, and CDR3 amino acid sequence. Percentage overlap between repertoires was calculated by dividing the number of shared unique clonotypes by the size of the smaller repertoire. Repertoire richness was assessed with RTK rarefaction, the Chao1 estimator, and Recon v2.1 estimates of unobserved clonotypes. Generation probabilities were computed with OLGA for all TCRbeta clonotypes obtained by the gDNA method from several donors. Not all clones reach the TCRdb copy of this immuneACCESS table, which keeps in-frame sequences only. Checked studies attribute under half of the gap to unresolved V genes and leave the rest unexplained. V and J calls and clone size follow that table, whereas D and trimming were derived from the DNA. The sample profile shows about 2,500,000 clones; more than 80% of them were found once. The top ten clones comprise over 0.12% of the sample.

Notes on this clone: Its antigen remains undetermined. Base qualities are missing; no much larger clone stands one base away.

The donors were healthy, HIV-negative adults who had no recently reported acute infections or vaccinations. Every donor was a Caucasian adult living in Nashville, Tennessee, USA. CD4+ T cells were enriched through magnetic negative selection, after which naive cells were positively selected on CD45RA and the remaining negative fraction served as the memory subset. After blood collection by leukapheresis, PBMCs were isolated using Ficoll-Histopaque density gradient centrifugation and then cryopreserved in the vapor phase of liquid nitrogen. Purity and quantity of every magnetically sorted T cell population were checked by analytical flow cytometry. Each sorted fraction had its genomic DNA isolated and then quantified by UV absorbance on a Nanodrop 2000c. V and J are truncated by 4 bases and 1 base respectively, leaving an intervening sequence of 14 bases. CDR3 length: 16 amino acids, cysteine to phenylalanine. Just the 48-base CDR3 DNA is kept, in frame starting at base 1. CDR1 SEHNR and CDR2 FQNEAQ were looked up in the germline V gene (reference sequence).

The source material was naive CD4+ T cells sorted from blood. The label giving this sample's cell subset or site can be read as: CD45RA+ positively selected. Recombination joined TRBV7-9 with TRBJ2-1, with the D call perhaps TRBD1 or TRBD2, each one matching 5 bases. The sequence derives from a man in his late teens or twenties in good health. The CDR3 region: CASSSRDGRSYNEQFF. The nucleotide sequence is given as TGTGCCAGCAGCTCGAGGGACGGACGTTCCTACAATGAGCAGTTCTTC.